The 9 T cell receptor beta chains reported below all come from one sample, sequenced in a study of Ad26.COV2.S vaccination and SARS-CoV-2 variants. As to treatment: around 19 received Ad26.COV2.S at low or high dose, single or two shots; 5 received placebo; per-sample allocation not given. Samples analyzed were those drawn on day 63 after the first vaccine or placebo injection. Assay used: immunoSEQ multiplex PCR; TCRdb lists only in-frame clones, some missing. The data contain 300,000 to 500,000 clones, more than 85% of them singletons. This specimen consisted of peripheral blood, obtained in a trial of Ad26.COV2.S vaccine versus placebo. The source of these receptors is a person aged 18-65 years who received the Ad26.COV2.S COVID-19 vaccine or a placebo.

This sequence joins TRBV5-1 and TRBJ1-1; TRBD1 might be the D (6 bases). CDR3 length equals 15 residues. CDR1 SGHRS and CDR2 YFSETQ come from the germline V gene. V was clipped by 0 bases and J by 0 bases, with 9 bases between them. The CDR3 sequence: CASSLEGGLNTEAFF. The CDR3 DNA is TGCGCCAGCAGCTTGGAGGGGGGCTTGAACACTGAAGCTTTCTTT.

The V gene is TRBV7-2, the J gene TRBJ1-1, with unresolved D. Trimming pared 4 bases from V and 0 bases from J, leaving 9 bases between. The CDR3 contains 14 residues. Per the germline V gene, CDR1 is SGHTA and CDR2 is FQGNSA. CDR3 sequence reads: CASSSRAMNTEAFF. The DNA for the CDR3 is TGTGCCAGCAGCTCGAGGGCAATGAACACTGAAGCTTTCTTT.

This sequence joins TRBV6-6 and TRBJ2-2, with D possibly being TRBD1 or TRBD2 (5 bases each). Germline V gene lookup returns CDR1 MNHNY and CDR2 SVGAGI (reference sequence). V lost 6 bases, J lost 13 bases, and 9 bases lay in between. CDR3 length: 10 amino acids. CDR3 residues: CASRLGRLFF. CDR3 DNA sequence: TGTGCCAGCAGATTGGGACGGCTGTTTTTT.

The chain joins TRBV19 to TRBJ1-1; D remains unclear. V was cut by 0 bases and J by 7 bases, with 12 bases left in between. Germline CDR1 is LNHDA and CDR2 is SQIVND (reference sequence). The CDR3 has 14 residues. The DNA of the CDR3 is TGTGCCAGTAGTATAGATCGGCAGTTGGTTGAAGCTTTCTTT. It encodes CASSIDRQLVEAFF.

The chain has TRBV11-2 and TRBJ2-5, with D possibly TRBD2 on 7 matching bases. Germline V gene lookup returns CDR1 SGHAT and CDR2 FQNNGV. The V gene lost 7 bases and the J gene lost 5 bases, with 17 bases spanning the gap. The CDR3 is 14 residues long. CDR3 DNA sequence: TGTGCCAGCAACCATGGGGGGGCTTGGGAGACCCAGTACTTC. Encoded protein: CASNHGGAWETQYF.

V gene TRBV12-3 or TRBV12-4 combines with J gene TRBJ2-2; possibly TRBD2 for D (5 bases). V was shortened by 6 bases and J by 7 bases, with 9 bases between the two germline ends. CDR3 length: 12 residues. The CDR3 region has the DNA TGTGCCAGCAGGTCAGGAGGCGGGGAGCTGTTTTTT. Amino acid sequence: CASRSGGGELFF.

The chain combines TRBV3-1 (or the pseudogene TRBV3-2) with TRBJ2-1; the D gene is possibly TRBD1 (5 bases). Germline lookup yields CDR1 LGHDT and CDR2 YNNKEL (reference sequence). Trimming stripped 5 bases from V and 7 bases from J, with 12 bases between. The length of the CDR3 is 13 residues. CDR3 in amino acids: CASSEAQGNEQFF. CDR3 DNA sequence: TGTGCCAGCAGCGAAGCGCAGGGAAATGAGCAGTTCTTC.

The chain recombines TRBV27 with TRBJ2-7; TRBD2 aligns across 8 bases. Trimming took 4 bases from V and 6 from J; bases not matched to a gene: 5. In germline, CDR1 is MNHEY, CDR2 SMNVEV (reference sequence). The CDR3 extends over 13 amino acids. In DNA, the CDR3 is TGTGCCAGCAGTTCAGCGGGGGCCTTCGAGCAGTACTTC. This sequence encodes CASSSAGAFEQYF.

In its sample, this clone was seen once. The CDR3 DNA is TGTGCCAGCAGCCAAGGAATAGGGGGGAAGTACGAGCAGTACTTC. This translates into CASSQGIGGKYEQYF. The chain is built from TRBV14 and TRBJ2-7; D tentatively reads TRBD1 or TRBD2 (6 bases each). V dropped 1 base and J dropped 4 bases, with 14 bases sitting between them. The CDR3 extends over 15 amino acids. Germline V gives CDR1 SGHDN, CDR2 FVKESK.